The table lists the clone carrying this T cell receptor beta chain with many counts. As yet, its antigen is unknown. The sample is drawn from a study of blood T cells in healthy people across ages. General observations from the study: A strong correlation between TCR beta diversity and naive T cell percentage was seen. A roughly linear age-dependent decrease characterized TCR beta diversity per million T cells.

Every sample had a minimum of 6.5 million PBMCs isolated. A sample-barcoded 5' primer and a J-beta primer mix were used in a second PCR of roughly 7 to 12 cycles. Through a template-switch adaptor with 12 random nucleotides, each cDNA molecule received a tag. TCRdb fed the 5' RACE reads into MiXCR, producing one record per CDR3 protein. The data show roughly 2 million distinct CDR3 sequences, with just under 50% seen just once and 2.1% held by the top ten. Germline V lookup: CDR1 SGHRS, CDR2 YFSETQ. CDR3 length: 16 amino acids. V lost 0 bases, J lost 4 bases, and 16 bases lay in between. The sample consisted of blood. The sequence was obtained from a middle-aged woman in good health. The rearrangement uses TRBV5-1 and TRBJ2-5; D remains unclear. CDR3 sequence reads: CASSLVSSRVSETQYF. The CDR3 nucleotides read TGCGCCAGCAGCTTGGTTTCCAGTAGGGTCTCAGAGACCCAGTACTTC.